Below, 28 T cell receptor beta chains from the same sample are listed, as sequenced in a study of CXCR3-negative and CXCR3-positive naive CD8 T cells. UMI-labeled 5' RACE TRB cDNA libraries were prepared from the cells. Using the 5' RACE reads, TCRdb records one entry per CDR3 protein without DNA. The specimen's table records around 63,000 distinct CDR3 sequences. The study, taken as a whole, reports: Naive cells positive for CXCR3 carried more hydrophobic TRB CDR3s than CXCR3-negative ones.

Which antigens these TCRs recognize remains unknown. Sequencing was done on a sample of naive CXCR3+ CD8+ T cells from blood. This sample's subset: CD45RO-CCR7+CD27+CD95- naive CD8+ T cells expressing CXCR3 (TNR3+). Source of these receptors: a human donor in good health. Some clones in this sample may be carry-over from other donors' samples.

This chain links TRBV7-2 with TRBJ2-2; the TCRdb D gene call, TRBD1, has no DNA to confirm it. Germline CDR1 is SGHTA and CDR2 is FQGNSA. There are 18 residues in the CDR3. The CDR3 is CASSLDFGAGRNTGELFF.

The V and J genes are TRBV5-6 and TRBJ2-5; TCRdb outputs TRBD1, but without DNA this stays unchecked. The CDR3 is 15 residues long. Germline-derived CDR1 and CDR2 are SGHDT and YYEEEE. The CDR3 is CASSLIRDNQETQYF.

V gene TRBV29-1 combines with J gene TRBJ1-3. The CDR3 sequence is 13 residues long. Germline V gene data show CDR1 as SQVTM and CDR2 as ANQGSEA. The chain's CDR3 is CSVEYLSGNTIYF.

The chain carries TRBV11-2 and TRBJ2-1. Germline V lookup: CDR1 SGHAT, CDR2 FQNNGV. This CDR3 spans 15 amino acids. This CDR3 reads CASRSPVGVPNEQFF.

The chain uses TRBV7-9 and TRBJ2-1. Germline-derived CDR1 and CDR2 are SEHNR and FQNEAQ (reference sequence). This CDR3 spans 17 amino acids. The CDR3 here is CASSLLSGGPSYNEQFF.

The J gene is TRBJ2-5, the V gene TRBV4-2; checking the TCRdb D call of TRBD1 is not possible without DNA. Looked up from germline, CDR1 is LGHNA and CDR2 is YNFKEQ. The CDR3 length is 14 residues. The CDR3 loop is CASSLDRTQETQYF.

The chain is built from TRBV19 and TRBJ2-7; the TCRdb D gene call, TRBD2, has no DNA to confirm it. This CDR3 region has 14 residues. In germline, CDR1 is LNHDA, CDR2 SQIVND (reference sequence). CDR3 sequence: CASMTSGTAYEQYF.

This rearrangement joins TRBV5-1 to TRBJ2-7. This CDR3 contains 13 residues. The germline CDR1 and CDR2 sequences are SGHRS and YFSETQ. CDR3 sequence: CASSLDSPKAQYF. Supplemented by reference TRBV5-1 and TRBJ2-7, the full variable domain reads KAGVTQTPRYLIKTRGQQVTLSCSPISGHRSVSWYQQTPGQGLQFLFEYFSETQRNKGNFPGRFSGRQFSNSRSEMNVSTLELGDSALYLCASSLDSPKAQYFGPGTRLTVT.

This chain connects TRBV14 to TRBJ1-1; without DNA, the TCRdb call of TRBD1 cannot be checked. The length of the CDR3 is 12 residues. Germline V CDR1 and CDR2: SGHDN, FVKESK. CDR3 loop: CASNNRGTEAFF.

CDR3 sequence reads: CASSQDGAYNEQFF. The chain joins TRBV3-1 to TRBJ2-1. CDR1 is LGHDT and CDR2 is YNNKEL in the germline V gene (reference sequence). The CDR3 consists of 14 residues.

V gene TRBV11-1 combines with J gene TRBJ2-1; no DNA is available, so the TRBD1 call from TCRdb remains unchecked. CDR1 and CDR2 from the germline V gene are SGHAT and FQDESV (reference sequence). The CDR3 spans 16 residues. CDR3 amino acids: CASSGGAGLLYNEQFF.

This chain uses TRBV20-1 with TRBJ1-2; TCRdb outputs TRBD1, but without DNA this stays unchecked. CDR1 is DFQATT and CDR2 is SNEGSKA in the germline V gene (reference sequence). The CDR3 contains 13 residues. This CDR3 is CSARDWRQGSYTF.

This sequence joins TRBV18 and TRBJ2-5; TCRdb outputs TRBD1, but without DNA this stays unchecked. The CDR3 runs to 15 residues. Looked up from germline, CDR1 is KGHSH and CDR2 is LQKENI. The CDR3 sequence is CASSPSTGEGETQYF.

This sequence joins TRBV7-3 and TRBJ2-5; checking the TCRdb D call of TRBD2 is not possible without DNA. CDR3 length equals 15 residues. Germline V lookup: CDR1 SGHTA, CDR2 FQGTGA. This CDR3 is CASSLYSGGKETQYF.

V gene TRBV29-1 combines with J gene TRBJ2-7; no DNA is available, so the TRBD2 call from TCRdb remains unchecked. CDR3 length: 12 amino acids. The V gene's germline CDR1 is SQVTM and CDR2 ANQGSEA. CDR3 amino acids: CSVAGVGYEQYF.

The CDR3 loop reads CASSTGTGSGIYEQYF. The chain recombines TRBV5-4 with TRBJ2-7; TCRdb designates TRBD1, a call that cannot be tested without DNA. Germline-derived CDR1 and CDR2 are SGHNT and YYREEE (reference sequence). The CDR3 has 16 residues. The whole variable domain, remainder taken from reference TRBV5-4 and TRBJ2-7, is ETGVTQSPTHLIKTRGQQVTLRCSSQSGHNTVSWYQQALGQGPQFIFQYYREEENGRGNFPPRFSGLQFPNYSSELNVNALELDDSALYLCASSTGTGSGIYEQYFGPGTRLTVT.

This sequence joins TRBV29-1 and TRBJ1-1. The CDR3 totals 15 residues. Germline V gives CDR1 SQVTM, CDR2 ANQGSEA. The CDR3 spells CSVEDPTTRGPEAFF.

The chain links TRBV3-1 to TRBJ2-7; no DNA is available, so the TRBD1 call from TCRdb remains unchecked. Germline loops: CDR1 LGHDT, CDR2 YNNKEL (reference sequence). This CDR3 contains 12 residues. CDR3 protein: CASSQGGDEQYF.

V is TRBV18 and J is TRBJ2-1; TCRdb picks TRBD1, but there is no DNA to check that call. Germline V CDR1 and CDR2: KGHSH, LQKENI. This CDR3 region has 17 residues. CDR3 protein: CASSPRDRDRGSNEQFF.

This CDR3 reads CASSQESGSSTDTQYF. The chain recombines TRBV3-1 with TRBJ2-3; TCRdb's assignment of TRBD2 cannot be checked, as there is no DNA. The CDR3 is 16 amino acids. CDR1 is LGHDT and CDR2 is YNNKEL in the germline V gene (reference sequence).

This chain joins TRBV7-9 and TRBJ2-1; no DNA is available, so the TRBD2 call from TCRdb remains unchecked. Germline V CDR1 and CDR2: SEHNR, FQNEAQ (reference sequence). The CDR3 extends over 14 amino acids. The CDR3 is CASSGSAGDNEQFF. The variable domain in full, with the rest retrieved from reference TRBV7-9 and TRBJ2-1, is DTGVSQNPRHKITKRGQNVTFRCDPISEHNRLYWYRQTLGQGPEFLTYFQNEAQLEKSRLLSDRFSAERPKGSFSTLEIQRTEQGDSAMYLCASSGSAGDNEQFFGPGTRLTVL.

The CDR3 is CASSLYREGANVLTF. The rearrangement joins TRBV5-1 to TRBJ2-6; without DNA, the TCRdb call of TRBD1 cannot be checked. Germline V gene sequence: CDR1 SGHRS, CDR2 YFSETQ. This CDR3 comprises 15 residues.

The genes are TRBV28 and TRBJ1-2; lacking DNA, the TRBD1 call made by TCRdb goes unchecked. The CDR3 length is 14 residues. Germline V gene sequence: CDR1 MDHEN, CDR2 SYDVKM. The CDR3 loop is CASSLQGAFYGYTF.

This rearrangement joins TRBV6-5 to TRBJ2-3; with no DNA, the TCRdb D assignment of TRBD2 cannot be verified. The V gene's germline CDR1 is MNHEY and CDR2 SVGAGI. The CDR3 runs 15 residues. The CDR3 is CASTPSGRWWDTQYF.

This chain uses TRBV12-3 or TRBV12-4 with TRBJ1-2. The CDR3 loop spans 12 amino acids. CDR3 protein: CASSPIEDGYTF.

This chain links TRBV6-6 with TRBJ2-3; there is no DNA to check the TCRdb D call of TRBD2. CDR1 is MNHNY, CDR2 SVGAGI, per germline (reference sequence). The CDR3 has 18 residues. This chain's CDR3 is CASTQLRDFNLRTDTQYF.

The gene calls are TRBV29-1 and TRBJ2-1; TCRdb names TRBD2, which stays unverified in the absence of DNA. Germline values: CDR1 SQVTM, CDR2 ANQGSEA. The CDR3 runs 16 residues. The CDR3 sequence: CSAKPHLAGAGNEQFF.

V usage is TRBV7-9 and J usage is TRBJ2-3; TCRdb proposes TRBD1, but this gene call is untestable without DNA. Germline CDR1 reads SEHNR; CDR2 reads FQNEAQ (reference sequence). The CDR3 extends over 15 amino acids. CDR3 region: CASSFPGQGTDTQYF.